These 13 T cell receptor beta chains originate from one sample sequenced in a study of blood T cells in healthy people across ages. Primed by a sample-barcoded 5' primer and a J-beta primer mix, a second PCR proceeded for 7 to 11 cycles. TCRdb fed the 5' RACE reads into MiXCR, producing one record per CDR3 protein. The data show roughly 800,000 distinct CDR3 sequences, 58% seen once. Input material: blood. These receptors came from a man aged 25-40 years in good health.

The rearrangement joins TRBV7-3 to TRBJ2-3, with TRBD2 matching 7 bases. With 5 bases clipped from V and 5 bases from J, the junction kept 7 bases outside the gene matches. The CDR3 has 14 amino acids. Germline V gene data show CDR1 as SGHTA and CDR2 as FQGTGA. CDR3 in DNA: TGTGCCAGCAGCCCCAGTGGGGGGGGAGATACGCAGTATTTT. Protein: CASSPSGGGDTQYF.

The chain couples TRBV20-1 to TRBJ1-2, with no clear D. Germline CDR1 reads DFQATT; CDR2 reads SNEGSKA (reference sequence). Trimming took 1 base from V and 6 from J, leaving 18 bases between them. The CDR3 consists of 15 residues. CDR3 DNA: TGCAGTGCTAGAGGGCTGGGAACCGCGACCAATGGCTACACCTTC. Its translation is CSARGLGTATNGYTF.

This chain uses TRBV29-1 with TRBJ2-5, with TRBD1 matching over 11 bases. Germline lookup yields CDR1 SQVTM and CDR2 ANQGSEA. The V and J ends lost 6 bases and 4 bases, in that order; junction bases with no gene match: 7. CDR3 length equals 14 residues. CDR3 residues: CSVGQGQGGETQYF. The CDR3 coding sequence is TGCAGCGTCGGCCAGGGACAGGGGGGAGAGACCCAGTACTTC.

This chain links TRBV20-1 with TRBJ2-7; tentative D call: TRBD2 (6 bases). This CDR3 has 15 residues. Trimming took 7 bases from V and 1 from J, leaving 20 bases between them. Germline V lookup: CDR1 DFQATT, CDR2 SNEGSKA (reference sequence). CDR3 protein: CSVGKPGLPSYEQYF. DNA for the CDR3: TGCAGTGTCGGAAAACCGGGACTGCCATCCTACGAGCAGTACTTC.

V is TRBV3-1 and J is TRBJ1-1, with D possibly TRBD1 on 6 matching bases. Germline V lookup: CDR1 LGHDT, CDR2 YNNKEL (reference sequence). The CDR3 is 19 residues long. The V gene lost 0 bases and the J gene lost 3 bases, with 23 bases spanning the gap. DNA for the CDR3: TGTGCCAGCAGCCAAGATATATTTCCCCTTTTGGGGGCGGACACTGAAGCTTTCTTT. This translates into CASSQDIFPLLGADTEAFF.

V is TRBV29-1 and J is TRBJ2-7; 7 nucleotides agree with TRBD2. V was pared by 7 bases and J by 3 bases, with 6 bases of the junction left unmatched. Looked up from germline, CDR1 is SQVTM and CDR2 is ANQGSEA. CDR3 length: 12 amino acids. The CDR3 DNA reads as TGCAGCGCCAGACGGGGGGACTACGAGCAGTACTTC. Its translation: CSARRGDYEQYF.

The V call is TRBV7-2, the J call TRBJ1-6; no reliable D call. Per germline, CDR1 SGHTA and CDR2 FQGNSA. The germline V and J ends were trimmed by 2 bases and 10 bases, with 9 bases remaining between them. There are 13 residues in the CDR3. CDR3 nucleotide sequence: TGTGCCAGCAGCTTACAGCATGGGTCACCCCTCCACTTT. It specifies CASSLQHGSPLHF. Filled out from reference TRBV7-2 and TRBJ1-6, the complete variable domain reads GAGVSQSPSNKVTEKGKDVELRCDPISGHTALYWYRQSLGQGLEFLIYFQGNSAPDKSGLPSDRFSAERTGGSVSTLTIQRTQQEDSAVYLCASSLQHGSPLHFGNGTRLTVT.

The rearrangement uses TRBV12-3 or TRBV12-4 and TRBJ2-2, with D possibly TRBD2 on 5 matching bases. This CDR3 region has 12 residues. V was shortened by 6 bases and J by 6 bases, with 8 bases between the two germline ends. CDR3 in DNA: TGTGCCAGCAGGAAACTAGCCGGGGAGCTGTTTTTT. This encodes CASRKLAGELFF.

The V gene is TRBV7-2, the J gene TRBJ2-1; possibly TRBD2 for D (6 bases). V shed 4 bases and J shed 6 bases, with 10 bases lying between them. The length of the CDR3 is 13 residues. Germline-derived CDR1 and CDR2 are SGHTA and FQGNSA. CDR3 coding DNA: TGTGCCAGCAGCTCCAGACTAGGCAATGAGCAGTTCTTC. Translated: CASSSRLGNEQFF.

DNA of the CDR3: TGTGCCAGCAGTTTGCCCCTTTCCCACGAGCAGTACTTC. It yields the protein CASSLPLSHEQYF. The rearrangement links TRBV6-2 or TRBV6-3 to TRBJ2-7; no clear D. This CDR3 comprises 13 residues. Trimming cost V 4 bases and J 5 bases, with 12 bases left between them. Germline V gene lookup returns CDR1 MNHEY and CDR2 SVGEGT.

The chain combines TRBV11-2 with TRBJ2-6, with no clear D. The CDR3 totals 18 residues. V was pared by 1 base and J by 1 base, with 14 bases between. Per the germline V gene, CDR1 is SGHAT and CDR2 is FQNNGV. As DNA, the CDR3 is TGTGCCAGCAGCTTAGTTGCGGTACTCCCGTCTGGGGCCAACGTCCTGACTTTC. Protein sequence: CASSLVAVLPSGANVLTF. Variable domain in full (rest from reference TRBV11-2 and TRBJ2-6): EAGVAQSPRYKIIEKRQSVAFWCNPISGHATLYWYQQILGQGPKLLIQFQNNGVVDDSQLPKDRFSAERLKGVDSTLKIQPAKLEDSAVYLCASSLVAVLPSGANVLTFGAGSRLTVL.

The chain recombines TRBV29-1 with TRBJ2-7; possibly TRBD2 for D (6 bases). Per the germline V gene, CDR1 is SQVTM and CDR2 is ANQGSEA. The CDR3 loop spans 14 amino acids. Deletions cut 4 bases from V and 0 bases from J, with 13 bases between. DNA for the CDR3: TGCAGCGTTGCCCAGCGGCGGGGCTCCTACGAGCAGTACTTC. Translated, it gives CSVAQRRGSYEQYF.

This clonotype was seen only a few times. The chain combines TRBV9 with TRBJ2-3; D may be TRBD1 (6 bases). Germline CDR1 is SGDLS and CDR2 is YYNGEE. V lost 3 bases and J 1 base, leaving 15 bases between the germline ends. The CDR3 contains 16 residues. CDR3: CASSASGQTGTDTQYF. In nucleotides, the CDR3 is TGTGCCAGCAGCGCAAGTGGACAGACTGGCACAGATACGCAGTATTTT.